Listed below are T cell receptor beta chains from one sample, sequenced in a study of T-cell reconstitution after alpha-beta-depleted transplantation in children. One entry per CDR3 protein results from TCRdb running MiXCR on the PCR reads. The table includes some 500,000 distinct CDR3 sequences, approximately 20% detected once. Here the sequenced sample was PBMCs from the stem cell graft donor, taken from the stem cell graft. The receptor source for this set is a human donor who donated a stem cell graft to a child with acute lymphoblastic leukemia. The CDR3 runs from the conserved cysteine through the conserved F or W. A D gene is named only where the DNA matches it firmly. The size of a clone is reported for some rows only, either as once, few or many, or as a class for expanded clones.

>TRBV7-6|NA|TRBJ1-5|NA
CASSRTLGANQPQHF
TGTGCCAGCAGCCGCACTCTCGGAGCCAATCAGCCCCAGCATTTT
>TRBV29-1|NA|TRBJ2-2|few
CSVLIGTGELFF
TGCAGCGTCCTCATCGGCACCGGGGAGCTGTTTTTT
>TRBV7-2|NA|TRBJ2-2|NA
CASSPLVVGTGELFF
TGTGCCAGCAGCCCACTAGTTGTCGGGACCGGGGAGCTGTTTTTT
>TRBV27|TRBD1|TRBJ2-1|NA
CASSLPPPGQGLYNEQFF
TGTGCCAGCAGTCTACCTCCGCCTGGACAGGGTCTCTACAATGAGCAGTTCTTC
>TRBV20-1|NA|TRBJ2-2|few
CSVANTGELFF
TGCAGTGTGGCAAACACCGGGGAGCTGTTTTTT
>TRBV5-1|NA|TRBJ1-2|few
CASSFSGRNYGYTF
TGCGCCAGCAGCTTCTCCGGCAGGAACTATGGCTACACCTTC
>TRBV20-1|NA|TRBJ2-7|NA
CSARSGRYYEQYF
TGCAGTGCTAGATCTGGGCGGTACTACGAGCAGTACTTC
>TRBV9|TRBD1|TRBJ1-2|few
CASSYRDRDGYTF
TGTGCCAGCAGCTACCGGGACAGGGATGGCTACACCTTC
>TRBV24-1|NA|TRBJ2-3|few
CATSGMGSGDTQYF
TGTGCCACCAGTGGAATGGGCTCGGGGGATACGCAGTATTTT
>TRBV28|NA|TRBJ2-3|NA
CASSLWTRSTDTQYF
TGTGCCAGCAGTTTATGGACACGAAGCACAGATACGCAGTATTTT
>TRBV4-2|TRBD2|TRBJ2-1|NA
CASSLRDLAGGEAYNEQFF
TGTGCCAGCAGCCTACGAGATTTAGCGGGAGGAGAGGCCTACAATGAGCAGTTCTTC
>TRBV5-1|NA|TRBJ1-4|few
CASSLRGAFEKLFF
TGCGCCAGCAGCTTGAGGGGGGCTTTCGAAAAACTGTTTTTT
>TRBV9|TRBD2|TRBJ2-3|NA
CASAGSGTAFDTQYF
TGTGCCAGCGCGGGGAGCGGGACCGCTTTCGATACGCAGTATTTT
>TRBV19|NA|TRBJ2-1|NA
CASKGGYNEQFF
TGTGCCAGTAAGGGGGGTTACAATGAGCAGTTCTTC
>TRBV12-5|TRBD2|TRBJ2-1|NA
CASGLVVLVGGNNEQFF
TGTGCTAGTGGTTTGGTGGTACTGGTGGGAGGGAACAATGAGCAGTTCTTC
>TRBV30|NA|TRBJ2-1|NA
CAWDGGSSYNEQFF
TGTGCCTGGGACGGTGGCAGCTCCTACAATGAGCAGTTCTTC
>TRBV13|NA|TRBJ1-2|few
CASPAGGGYTF
TGTGCCAGCCCAGCCGGGGGTGGCTACACCTTC
>TRBV29-1|NA|TRBJ2-7|few
CSVAGSHFNGQNEQYF
TGCAGCGTTGCGGGGTCCCATTTCAACGGGCAAAACGAGCAGTACTTC
>TRBV10-3|NA|TRBJ2-1|NA
CASGGGYYNEQFF
TGTGCCAGTGGAGGGGGGTACTACAATGAGCAGTTCTTC
>TRBV24-1|NA|TRBJ2-1|NA
CATSDFGGPGNEQFF
TGTGCCACCAGTGATTTCGGGGGGCCGGGCAATGAGCAGTTCTTC
>TRBV19|NA|TRBJ2-7|few
CASSIAGLAYEQYF
TGTGCCAGTAGTATCGCGGGGCTGGCCTACGAGCAGTACTTC
>TRBV4-1|TRBD2|TRBJ2-7|NA
CASSFIGLAGTVEQYF
TGCGCCAGCAGTTTCATTGGACTAGCGGGTACAGTTGAGCAGTACTTC
>TRBV14|NA|TRBJ2-2|few
CASRRQGGTNTGELFF
TGTGCCAGCAGGCGTCAAGGAGGGACGAACACCGGGGAGCTGTTTTTT
>TRBV4-1|NA|TRBJ2-3|NA
CASSVTVNPSTDTQYF
TGCGCCAGCAGCGTGACAGTAAATCCTAGCACAGATACGCAGTATTTT
>TRBV19|NA|TRBJ2-1|few
CASSFAQFNEQFF
TGTGCCAGTAGTTTCGCCCAATTTAATGAGCAGTTCTTC
>TRBV25-1|TRBD2|TRBJ2-3|few
CASSVGSGRGNTQYF
TGTGCCAGCAGTGTAGGAAGCGGGAGGGGGAATACGCAGTATTTT
>TRBV7-2|TRBD1|TRBJ2-7|NA
CASRVSGTDPRQYF
TGTGCCAGCAGGGTATCCGGGACAGACCCCCGGCAGTACTTC
>TRBV27|NA|TRBJ2-7|NA
CASTFSARSSYEQYF
TGTGCCAGCACTTTCTCGGCTCGCAGCTCCTACGAGCAGTACTTC
>TRBV4-1|NA|TRBJ2-1|few
CASSHPGANEQFF
TGCGCCAGCAGCCATCCGGGAGCCAATGAGCAGTTCTTC
>TRBV20-1|TRBD2|TRBJ2-7|NA
CSASGLAGVGEQYF
TGCAGTGCTAGTGGTCTAGCGGGAGTAGGAGAGCAGTACTTC
>TRBV12-3/TRBV12-4|TRBD1|TRBJ1-5|few
CASSEDRANQPQHF
TGTGCCAGCAGCGAGGACAGGGCAAATCAGCCCCAGCATTTT
>TRBV7-9|NA|TRBJ2-7|few
CASIEGLSYEQYF
TGTGCCAGCATAGAGGGACTCTCCTACGAGCAGTACTTC
>TRBV29-1|NA|TRBJ2-5|few
CSVEYGALQETQYF
TGCAGCGTTGAATACGGGGCCCTCCAAGAGACCCAGTACTTC
>TRBV29-1|NA|TRBJ1-1|NA
CSVVLIEAFF
TGCAGCGTTGTACTGATTGAAGCTTTCTTT
>TRBV12-3/TRBV12-4|TRBD1|TRBJ1-5|few
CASSPGTGPINQPQHF
TGTGCCAGCAGCCCCGGGACAGGGCCGATCAATCAGCCCCAGCATTTT
>TRBV5-6|NA|TRBJ2-1|NA
CASSLAGAAYYNEQFF
TGTGCCAGCAGCTTGGCCGGGGCGGCCTACTACAATGAGCAGTTCTTC
>TRBV5-1|TRBD1|TRBJ2-2|few
CASSLGQGLIVTGELFF
TGCGCCAGCAGCTTGGGACAGGGCCTTATTGTCACCGGGGAGCTGTTTTTT
>TRBV5-1|NA|TRBJ2-5|NA
CASRRGHTREETQYF
TGCGCCAGCAGACGGGGACACACCCGAGAAGAGACCCAGTACTTC
>TRBV6-1|TRBD2|TRBJ2-1|NA
CASSPSAGEYNEQFF
TGTGCCAGCAGTCCCTCAGCGGGAGAGTACAATGAGCAGTTCTTC
>TRBV5-1|NA|TRBJ2-2|few
CASRIRAGELFF
TGCGCCAGCAGGATCAGGGCCGGGGAGCTGTTTTTT
>TRBV7-9|TRBD1|TRBJ2-7|NA
CASSPRTGAPYEQYF
TGTGCCAGCAGCCCGCGGACAGGGGCCCCCTACGAGCAGTACTTC
>TRBV5-1|TRBD1|TRBJ1-1|NA
CASSLTPGQYTEAFF
TGCGCCAGCAGCTTGACCCCGGGACAGTACACTGAAGCTTTCTTT
>TRBV12-3/TRBV12-4|TRBD2|TRBJ2-3|NA
CASSGLAAEATDTQYF
TGTGCCAGCAGTGGACTAGCGGCCGAAGCCACAGATACGCAGTATTTT
>TRBV6-1|TRBD2|TRBJ2-1|NA
CAGSPDGLADEQFF
TGTGCCGGCAGCCCCGATGGACTAGCGGATGAGCAGTTCTTC
>TRBV7-6|NA|TRBJ2-1|NA
CASSPQGTSEQFF
TGTGCCAGCAGCCCCCAGGGGACATCTGAGCAGTTCTTC
>TRBV5-6|TRBD2|TRBJ2-1|few
CASSLEPGLAGGEQFF
TGTGCCAGCAGCTTGGAGCCGGGACTAGCGGGAGGAGAGCAGTTCTTC
>TRBV25-1|NA|TRBJ2-5|few
CASSEEPEETQYF
TGTGCCAGCAGTGAAGAACCGGAGGAGACCCAGTACTTC